This TCR beta chain derives from a study of shared T cell receptors in the human thymus. This CDR3 contains 14 residues. The germline V gene encodes CDR1 SGHRS and CDR2 YFSETQ. The trim removed 5 bases at V and 8 bases at J, leaving 10 bases unmatched. The repertoire was sequenced with immunoSEQ multiplex PCR; TCRdb's copy has only in-frame clones and lacks some. The data hold 640,000 or so clones, with around 87% observed a single time. These data were also filed under a second study, of human thymus T cells. This second study says: The donors were infants in Finland with congenital heart defects, otherwise immunologically healthy. Resections from corrective heart surgery supplied the thymus tissue.

The chain combines TRBV5-1 with TRBJ2-1, with 7 bases matching TRBD2. The receptor was isolated from a boy younger than two with a congenital heart defect. The specimen sequenced was thymocytes. This CDR3 is CASSLAAPMDEQFF. CDR3 DNA sequence: TGCGCCAGCAGTCTAGCGGCCCCTATGGATGAGCAGTTCTTC.